Shown below are 13 T cell receptor beta chains from a single sample sequenced in a study of cytomegalovirus exposure and HLA in healthy donors. The primer mix had 60 Vbeta and 13 Jbeta primers. TCRdb keeps only in-frame clones here, not all; method: immunoSEQ multiplex PCR. The data contain 99,000 or so clones, roughly 70% of them singletons. Sequenced input: PBMCs. All receptors derive from a middle-aged man in good health and CMV-seronegative.

The chain employs TRBV6-1 and TRBJ2-1; D gene ambiguous. This CDR3 has 11 residues. V gave up 7 bases and J gave up 7 bases, with 8 bases separating them. Germline CDR1 reads MNHNS; CDR2 reads SASEGT. CDR3 region: CASTNLNEQFF. The CDR3 DNA is TGTGCCAGCACTAATCTGAATGAGCAGTTCTTC.

This chain links TRBV19 with TRBJ1-1, with a weak D call TRBD1 (6 bases). Trimming took 7 bases from V and 1 from J, leaving 10 bases between them. The CDR3 sequence is 13 residues long. Germline CDR1 and CDR2: LNHDA and SQIVND (reference sequence). The CDR3 reads CASISDRNTEAFF. CDR3 nucleotides: TGTGCCAGTATTTCGGACAGGAACACTGAAGCTTTCTTT.

V usage is TRBV6-5 and J usage is TRBJ2-1; 12 nucleotides align to TRBD2. Germline CDR1 reads MNHEY; CDR2 reads SVGAGI. V trimming: 3 bases; J trimming: 6 bases; junction bases outside the gene matches: 3. This CDR3 comprises 15 residues. CDR3 nucleotides: TGTGCCAGCAGTTATCCGGGACTAGCGGGCAATGAGCAGTTCTTC. It is translated as CASSYPGLAGNEQFF.

This clone was seen once. The V gene is TRBV7-7, the J gene TRBJ1-5; D is unclear. Germline-derived CDR1 and CDR2 are SSHAT and FNYEAQ (reference sequence). V was cut by 9 bases and J by 1 base, with 10 bases left in between. The length of the CDR3 is 13 residues. CDR3 nucleotide sequence: TGTGCCAGTTCGAATCGGAGCAATCAGCCCCAGCATTTT. Residues: CASSNRSNQPQHF.

The rearrangement links TRBV9 to TRBJ1-4, with 7 bases lining up with TRBD1. The CDR3 covers 14 residues. Germline trimming cut 1 base from V and 5 bases from J; bases unmatched to any gene: 2. Germline V CDR1 and CDR2: SGDLS, YYNGEE. The CDR3: CASSVRDRNEKLFF. The CDR3 nucleotides read TGTGCCAGCAGCGTAAGGGACAGAAATGAAAAACTGTTTTTT.

This chain uses TRBV10-1 with TRBJ2-2; 8 nucleotides agree with TRBD1. In germline, CDR1 is WNHNN, CDR2 SYGVQD (reference sequence). Trimming removed 8 bases from V and 4 bases from J; junction bases left unmatched: 6. The CDR3 totals 14 residues. The CDR3 sequence is CASGRQGTTGELFF. CDR3 sequence (DNA): TGCGCCAGCGGCCGACAGGGGACCACCGGGGAGCTGTTTTTT.

CDR3 loop: CASSSPDRGYNEQFF. CDR3 DNA sequence: TGCGCCAGCAGCAGCCCAGACAGGGGGTACAATGAGCAGTTCTTC. The chain recombines TRBV5-1 with TRBJ2-1; 9 bases agree with TRBD1. V was pared by 4 bases and J by 4 bases, with 6 bases of the junction left unmatched. Looked up from germline, CDR1 is SGHRS and CDR2 is YFSETQ. The CDR3 covers 15 residues.

This rearrangement joins TRBV21-1 to TRBJ1-2; TRBD1 is the table's D call and was not checked against the DNA. TRBV21-1 counts as a pseudogene. This CDR3 comprises 13 residues. In DNA form, the CDR3 reads TGTGCCAGCAGCAAATGGACATCCTATGGCTACACCTTC. The encoded protein is CASSKWTSYGYTF.

In DNA form, the CDR3 reads TGTGCCAGCAGTTTTTTTTACCTCTGGGGCCGCTCGAGCTCCTACGAGCAGTACTTC. Protein product: CASSFFYLWGRSSSYEQYF. V usage is TRBV28 and J usage is TRBJ2-7; tentative D call: TRBD1 (5 bases). The CDR3 length is 19 residues. Trimming stripped 3 bases from V and 0 bases from J, with 24 bases between. Germline V CDR1 and CDR2: MDHEN, SYDVKM.

This clone was seen a few times. J is TRBJ2-7 and V is TRBV10-3; TRBD2 matches 8 bases. Unmatched junction bases numbered 7, after V lost 3 bases and J lost 6 bases. The CDR3 has 14 residues. Germline lookup yields CDR1 ENHRY and CDR2 SYGVKD. CDR3 coding DNA: TGTGCCATCAGTGATTCCAGCGGGAGCCTCGAGCAGTACTTC. Translated, it gives CAISDSSGSLEQYF.

The chain carries TRBV19 and TRBJ1-5, with 8 bases that match TRBD1. CDR1 and CDR2 (germline): LNHDA, SQIVND (reference sequence). The V and J ends lost 8 bases and 4 bases, in that order; junction bases with no gene match: 7. CDR3 length: 14 amino acids. The CDR3 DNA is TGTGCCAGTTCTGACAGGGGAGGTAATCAGCCCCAGCATTTT. This sequence encodes CASSDRGGNQPQHF. Variable domain in full (rest from reference TRBV19 and TRBJ1-5): DGGITQSPKYLFRKEGQNVTLSCEQNLNHDAMYWYRQDPGQGLRLIYYSQIVNDFQKGDIAEGYSVSREKKESFPLTVTSAQKNPTAFYLCASSDRGGNQPQHFGDGTRLSIL.

This clone has a handful of counts. Mismatch with germline at one junction end may stem from a read error. The chain carries TRBV27 and TRBJ1-2, with TRBD1 matching over 12 bases. The CDR3 has 17 amino acids. In germline, CDR1 is MNHEY, CDR2 SMNVEV (reference sequence). This chain's CDR3 is CASSLRVGQGANYGYTF. In DNA, the CDR3 is TGTGCCAGCAGTTTAAGGGTGGGACAGGGGGCTAATTATGGCTACACCTTC.

V gene TRBV5-1 combines with J gene TRBJ2-5; 12 bases are a match to TRBD2. The DNA end is more similar to TRBJ2-7, so the J call may be wrong. Germline V gene data show CDR1 as SGHRS and CDR2 as YFSETQ. The CDR3 extends over 15 amino acids. CDR3 sequence: CASSVTSGRIYEQYF. The CDR3 nucleotides are TGCGCCAGCAGCGTTACTAGCGGGAGGATTTACGAGCAGTACTTC.